This T cell receptor beta chain was sequenced in a study of blood T cell repertoires in COVID-19. Overall study: Sites across the United States, Italy and Spain contributed samples from acute and convalescent COVID-19. The analysed material was cDNA or gDNA that came from T cells, B-cell-depleted T cells, or PBMCs.

As handled by the study authors: Estimated nucleated cell counts came from reference gene primer amplification. Repertoires were generated with immunoSEQ multiplex PCR, while TCRdb's copy carries only in-frame clones and drops some. V, J and clone size derive from that table, while D and trimming were established from the DNA sequence. The sample holds roughly 160,000 clones, 80% seen once. The recovered donors of Cohort 3 showed two negative PCRs, clearance, or symptom resolution. Trimming took off 2 bases at V and 0 bases at J, with 3 bases between the two ends. Per the germline V gene, CDR1 is ENHRY and CDR2 is SYGVKD. This CDR3 has 13 amino acids.

The chain combines TRBV10-3 with TRBJ2-3; D is unclear. The sequence was collected from a woman aged 55-69 years who had recovered from COVID-19. Sequenced input: PBMCs or T cells enriched from blood (not recorded which). The CDR3, as DNA: TGTGCCATCAGTGAGGGCAGCACAGATACGCAGTATTTT. As protein: CAISEGSTDTQYF.